The sequence of this T cell receptor (beta chain) was determined in a study of CD8+CD57+ T cells in acquired aplastic anemia. The overall study: DNA recovered from sorted CD4+ and CD8+ cells had a mean of approximately 3.2 ug.

Regarding the study as a whole: Controls and patients did not differ significantly in CD8+ Simpson's diversity. Overlap between patients and controls comprised roughly 30 CD8+ CDR3 sequences.

Genomic DNA served as template for TCR beta VDJ and CDR3 profiling. TCRdb reprocessed the reads via MiXCR and lists one record per CDR3 protein. The sample lists around 200,000 distinct CDR3 sequences, around three fifths occurring once. The germline V gene has CDR1 SGHTA and CDR2 FQGNSA. Trimming removed 1 base at V and 7 bases at J, with 13 bases between. The CDR3 has 14 residues. On this clonotype itself: The antigen is unknown.

Patients who underwent sequencing had shown CD8+CD57+ cell expansion by flow cytometry. All patients were therapy-naive when blood was sampled. V and J are TRBV7-2 and TRBJ1-1; D may be TRBD1 (6 bases). The TCR originated in a human donor with aplastic anemia. The sequenced material came from sorted CD4+, CD8+, or CD8+CD57+ T cells (not recorded which) from PBMCs. CDR3 in DNA: TGTGCCAGCAGCTTAGACTGGACAGACCTTGAAGCTTTCTTT. Protein: CASSLDWTDLEAFF.